This TCR beta chain derives from a study of control samples from healthy donors and cancer patients. Between the trimmed V and J ends, which lost 0 bases and 4 bases, there was a span of 21 bases. Germline V gene data show CDR1 as GTSNPN and CDR2 as SVGIG (reference sequence). The CDR3 loop spans 17 amino acids. Sequenced by immunoSEQ multiplex PCR; TCRdb stores in-frame clones only, minus some. In the table there are roughly 200,000 clones, about nine tenths of which are singletons. The sequenced sample consisted of blood. The TCR comes from a man in his thirties or forties in good health. The chain is built from TRBV30 and TRBJ1-2; D gene unclear. CDR3 coding DNA: TGTGCCTGGAGTGTCGGCCCCGTTTCCGCCTCGTTCTATGGCTACACCTTC. Translated, it gives CAWSVGPVSASFYGYTF.